This T cell receptor (beta chain) appears in the sequencing data of a study of blood T cells in healthy people across ages. With a J-beta primer mix and a sample-barcoded 5' primer, a second PCR ran about 7 to 11 cycles. TCRdb reanalysed the 5' RACE reads using MiXCR and keeps one entry per CDR3 protein. The profile shows about 900,000 distinct CDR3 sequences, around 62% of them singletons. This clonotype showed up just a few times. The sequenced sample consisted of blood. This TCR came from a man aged 30 to 45 in good health.

In DNA form, the CDR3 reads TGTGCCAGCAGCTTTGATGGGGGTAGCAATCAGCCCCAGCATTTT. Its protein product is CASSFDGGSNQPQHF. This sequence joins TRBV7-9 and TRBJ1-5, with D tentatively TRBD1 (5 bases). From germline, CDR1 is SEHNR and CDR2 FQNEAQ (reference sequence). The CDR3 loop spans 15 amino acids. V lost 3 bases, J lost 0 bases, and 9 bases lay in between.